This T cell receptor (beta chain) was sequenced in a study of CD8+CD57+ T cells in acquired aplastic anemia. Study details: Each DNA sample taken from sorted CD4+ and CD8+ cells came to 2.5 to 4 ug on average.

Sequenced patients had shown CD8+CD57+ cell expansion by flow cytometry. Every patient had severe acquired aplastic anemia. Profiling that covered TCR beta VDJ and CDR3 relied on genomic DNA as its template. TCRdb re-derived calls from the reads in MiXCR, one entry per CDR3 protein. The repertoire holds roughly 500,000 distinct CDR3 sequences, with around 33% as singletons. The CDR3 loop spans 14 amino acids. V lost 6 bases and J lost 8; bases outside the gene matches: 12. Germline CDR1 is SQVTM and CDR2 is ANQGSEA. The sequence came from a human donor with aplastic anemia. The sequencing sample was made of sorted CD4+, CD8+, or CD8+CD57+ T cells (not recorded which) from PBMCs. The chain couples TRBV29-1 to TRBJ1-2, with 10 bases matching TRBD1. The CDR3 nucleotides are TGCAGCGTGAACGAAGGAGACAGGGGGCCCGGCTACACCTTC. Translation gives CSVNEGDRGPGYTF.